This T cell receptor beta chain was identified in a study of glioma-infiltrating T cells. Study at large: Target coverage was roughly 4.5- to 11-fold for about a million blood T cells. Study observations and caveats: A blood CDR3 motif signature was depleted in highly divergent patients.

Remarks on this clonotype: What it binds is not known. This could be a read error, since a much larger clone is one nucleotide away.

TCR alpha and beta CDR3 regions were amplified from RNA using iRepertoire nested multiplex PCR. Tissue mRNA or PBMC total RNA, 100-400 ng, went into one-step reverse transcription and amplification. One entry per CDR3 protein results from TCRdb running MiXCR on the multiplex PCR reads. The sample records fewer than 500,000 distinct CDR3 sequences, roughly 41% being singletons. The CDR3 spans 12 residues. Germline CDR1 and CDR2: MDHEN and SYDVKM. Sequenced: glioma tissue, nonneoplastic brain tissue, or PBMCs (not recorded which). J is TRBJ1-1 and V is TRBV28, with a possible D match to TRBD1 (6 bases). The receptor's source is a human donor with low-grade glioma or glioblastoma, undergoing nonglioma brain surgery, or in good health (not recorded which). CDR3 coding DNA: TGTGCCAGCAGTTTCGGGACAACTGAACCTTTCTTT. It translates to CASSFGTTEPFF. Looking up the rest from reference TRBV28 and TRBJ1-1 gives the full variable domain: DVKVTQSSRYLVKRTGEKVFLECVQDMDHENMFWYRQDPGLGLRLIYFSYDVKMKEKGDIPEGYSVSREKKERFSLILESASTNQTSMYLCASSFGTTEPFFGQGTRLTVV.